The following is a TCR beta chain sequence with its context. It lacks a known antigen. No much larger clone exists at a distance of one base, and base qualities are not known. The V and J ends are trimmed by 2 bases and 7 bases, leaving 15 bases between them. There are 15 amino acids in the CDR3, from cysteine to phenylalanine inclusive. Solely the CDR3 DNA is kept, with 45 bases framed from the first base. The CDR1 and CDR2 encoded by the germline V gene are SGHDT and YYEEEE. To sequence the TCRbeta CDR3 region, genomic DNA was isolated from the sorted cells. TCRbeta CDR3 regions were sequenced using the immunoSEQ Assay. In TCRdb, the immuneACCESS table is reduced to in-frame sequences with V and J assigned. These tables do not hold every clone; where another copy was compared, an unresolved V gene accounts for under half, and the others remain unexplained. A total of roughly 90,000 clones appear in this sample, 94% of them only once. 2% to 3% of the sample is in the top ten clones.

This entry belongs to a study of OX40 agonist ivuxolimab in advanced cancers. For the wider study: Ivuxolimab was an agonistic, fully human IgG2 monoclonal antibody directed against OX40 (CD134), a costimulatory receptor. Intravenous ivuxolimab was administered to patients every 2 weeks at six dose levels: 0.01, 0.1, 0.3, 1.5, 3 and 10 mg/kg. Of the 50 to 55 dose-escalation patients, hepatocellular carcinoma was present in about 20, melanoma in around 15, renal cell carcinoma in 9 and head and neck cancer in 9. The dose-escalation cohort was about 83% male with a mean age of around 64 years, ranging from roughly 20 to 80. Prior anti-PD-1, anti-PD-L1 or anti-CTLA-4 therapy was permitted, and checkpoint inhibitors had been received by roughly two fifths of dose-escalation patients. Three dose-escalation patients achieved partial responses, one with hepatocellular carcinoma and two with cutaneous melanoma. Peripheral TCRbeta sequencing was intended to test whether TCR sequence diversity was altered and clonal T-cell expansion was caused by ivuxolimab. The paper describes the monotherapy dose-escalation part (N of about 50 patients) of the phase I trial of ivuxolimab. The study at large found these results: At doses of 0.1 to 3.0 mg/kg, clonal expansion of both CD4+ and CD8+ blood T cells was observed from baseline to week 6. On average, CD8+ T cells showed more expanded clones than CD4+ T cells after ivuxolimab. In the 0.1-3.0 mg/kg groups, partial responders had among the lowest normalized peripheral clonal expansion, particularly in CD8+ T cells. Antigen specificity was not determined for the clonally expanded peripheral T cells. Low levels of normalized T-cell clonal expansion were also seen in some patients who did not respond.

The trial excluded patients who had a history of autoimmune disease or who were on systemic immunosuppression. Peripheral blood for TCR sequencing was collected from all dose cohorts at baseline, on cycle 4 day 1, and on cycle 7 day 1. The samples were drawn from a first-in-human, open-label, multicenter phase I dose-escalation trial of ivuxolimab. Adults with locally advanced or metastatic head and neck squamous cell, hepatocellular, melanoma or renal cell carcinoma were enrolled in the trial. Before TCR sequencing, CD4+ and CD8+ T cells were separately sorted from peripheral blood. The chain links TRBV5-6 with TRBJ1-4; the D gene is not confidently resolved. The sequence derives from an adult with an advanced solid tumor such as melanoma, head and neck, liver or kidney cancer. The sequenced sample was CD4+ or CD8+ T cells sorted from blood, obtained in a trial of the OX40 agonist ivuxolimab. At the DNA level, the sequence is TGTGCCAGCAGCTTTAGTCCGGCAATCAGTGAAAAACTGTTTTTT. It codes for CASSFSPAISEKLFF.